These T cell receptor beta chains were read from a single sample in a study of blood T cell repertoires in COVID-19. Profiling relied on immunoSEQ multiplex PCR, and the TCRdb table lists in-frame clones only, not all of them. In the table there are over 95,000 clones, roughly 85% of which are singletons. The sequencing input was peripheral blood. Receptor source: a human donor in a cohort sampled during active COVID-19. The CDR3 runs from the conserved cysteine through the conserved F or W. The order of the fields is J gene, V gene, D gene, clone size, CDR3 protein, CDR3 DNA. A D gene is named only where the DNA matches it firmly. The listing skips clone size in some rows; elsewhere it reads once, few, many or a size class.

J: TRBJ2-6; V: TRBV6-5; D: NA; size: NA; CDR3: CASKGGRSGANVLTF; DNA: TGTGCCAGCAAAGGAGGTCGCTCTGGGGCCAACGTCCTGACTTTC
J: TRBJ2-7; V: TRBV28; D: NA; size: few; CDR3: CASSFPQNSYEQYF; DNA: TGTGCCAGCAGTTTCCCACAGAACTCCTACGAGCAGTACTTC
J: TRBJ2-7; V: TRBV12-5; D: TRBD2; size: few; CDR3: CASGSGEGQEQYF; DNA: TGTGCTAGTGGTTCGGGGGAGGGGCAAGAGCAGTACTTC
J: TRBJ2-1; V: TRBV4-3; D: NA; size: few; CDR3: CASSQDVGGGFQNEQFF; DNA: TGCGCCAGCAGCCAAGATGTTGGGGGGGGCTTCCAGAATGAGCAGTTCTTC
J: TRBJ1-5; V: TRBV6-2/TRBV6-3; D: TRBD1; size: few; CDR3: CASSYGDRENQPQHF; DNA: TGTGCCAGCAGTTATGGAGACAGGGAAAATCAGCCCCAGCATTTT
J: TRBJ2-3; V: TRBV27; D: NA; size: NA; CDR3: CASSLPRMGDTQYF; DNA: TGTGCCAGCAGTTTACCCAGGATGGGAGATACGCAGTATTTT
J: TRBJ1-5; V: TRBV12-3/TRBV12-4; D: TRBD1; size: NA; CDR3: CASSPQGAQPQHF; DNA: TGTGCCAGCAGTCCACAGGGGGCGCAGCCCCAGCATTTT
J: TRBJ2-1; V: TRBV5-6; D: TRBD2; size: few; CDR3: CASSLTGLPYHEQFF; DNA: TGTGCCAGCAGCTTGACGGGACTACCTTATCATGAGCAGTTCTTC
J: TRBJ2-7; V: TRBV30; D: NA; size: once; CDR3: CAWSGRSSYEQYF; DNA: TGTGCCTGGAGTGGCAGAAGCTCCTACGAGCAGTACTTC
J: TRBJ2-1; V: TRBV11-3; D: TRBD2; size: NA; CDR3: CASSPSTSAYSYNEQFF; DNA: TGTGCCAGCAGCCCCTCGACTAGCGCATACTCCTACAATGAGCAGTTCTTC
J: TRBJ1-4; V: TRBV28; D: NA; size: NA; CDR3: CASSLWLQGDEKLFF; DNA: TGTGCCAGCAGTTTATGGTTACAGGGCGATGAAAAACTGTTTTTT
J: TRBJ2-7; V: TRBV13; D: NA; size: NA; CDR3: CASSSGLTYEQYF; DNA: TGTGCCAGCAGCTCGGGACTGACCTACGAGCAGTACTTC
J: TRBJ2-7; V: TRBV6-5; D: TRBD1; size: NA; CDR3: CASRFTGTGAYEQYF; DNA: TGTGCCAGCAGATTCACCGGGACAGGCGCCTACGAGCAGTACTTC
J: TRBJ2-2; V: TRBV7-2; D: NA; size: NA; CDR3: CASSLWGPNTGELFF; DNA: TGTGCCAGCAGCTTATGGGGGCCGAACACCGGGGAGCTGTTTTTT
J: TRBJ1-1; V: TRBV9; D: TRBD1; size: once; CDR3: CASRGTGNTEAFF; DNA: TGTGCCAGCAGGGGGACAGGGAACACTGAAGCTTTCTTT
J: TRBJ2-1; V: TRBV7-6; D: NA; size: NA; CDR3: CASSLVFGGYNEQFF; DNA: TGTGCCAGCAGCTTAGTCTTCGGGGGTTACAATGAGCAGTTCTTC